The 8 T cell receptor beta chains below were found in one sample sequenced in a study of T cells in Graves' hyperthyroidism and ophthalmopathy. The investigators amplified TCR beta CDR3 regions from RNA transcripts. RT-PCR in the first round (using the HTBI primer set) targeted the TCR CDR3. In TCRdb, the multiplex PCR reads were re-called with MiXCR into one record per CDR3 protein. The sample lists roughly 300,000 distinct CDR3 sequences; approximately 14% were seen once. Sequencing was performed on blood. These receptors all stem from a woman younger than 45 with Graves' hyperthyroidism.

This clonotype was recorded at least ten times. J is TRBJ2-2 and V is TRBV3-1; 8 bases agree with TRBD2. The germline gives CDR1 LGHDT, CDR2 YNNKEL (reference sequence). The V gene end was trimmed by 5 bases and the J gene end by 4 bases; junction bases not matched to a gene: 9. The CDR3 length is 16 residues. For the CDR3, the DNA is TGTGCCAGCAGCGGAGCGGGAGTCGGCGGCACCGGGGAGCTGTTTTTT. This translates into CASSGAGVGGTGELFF. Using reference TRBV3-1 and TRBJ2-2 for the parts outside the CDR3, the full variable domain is DTAVSQTPKYLVTQMGNDKSIKCEQNLGHDTMYWYKQDSKKFLKIMFSYNNKELIINETVPNRFSPKSPDKAHLNLHINSLELGDSAVYFCASSGAGVGGTGELFFGEGSRLTVL.

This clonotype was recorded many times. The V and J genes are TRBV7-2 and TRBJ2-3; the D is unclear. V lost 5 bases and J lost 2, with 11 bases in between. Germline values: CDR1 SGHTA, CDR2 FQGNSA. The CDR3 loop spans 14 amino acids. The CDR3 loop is CASSGRAITDTQYF. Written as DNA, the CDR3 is TGTGCCAGCAGCGGCCGGGCCATCACAGATACGCAGTATTTT.

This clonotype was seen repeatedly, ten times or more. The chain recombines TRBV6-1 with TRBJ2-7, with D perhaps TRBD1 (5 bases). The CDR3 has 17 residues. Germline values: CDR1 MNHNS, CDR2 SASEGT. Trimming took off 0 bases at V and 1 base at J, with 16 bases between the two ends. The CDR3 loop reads CASSEAKGWGKSYEQYF. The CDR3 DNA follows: TGTGCCAGCAGTGAAGCGAAGGGGTGGGGAAAATCCTACGAGCAGTACTTC.

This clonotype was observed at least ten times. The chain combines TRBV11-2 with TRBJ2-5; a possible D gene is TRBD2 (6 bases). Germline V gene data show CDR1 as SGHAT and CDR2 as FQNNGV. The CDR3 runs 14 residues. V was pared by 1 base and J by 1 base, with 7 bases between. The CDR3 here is CASSLGTIQETQYF. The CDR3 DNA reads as TGTGCCAGCAGCTTAGGGACTATCCAAGAGACCCAGTACTTC.

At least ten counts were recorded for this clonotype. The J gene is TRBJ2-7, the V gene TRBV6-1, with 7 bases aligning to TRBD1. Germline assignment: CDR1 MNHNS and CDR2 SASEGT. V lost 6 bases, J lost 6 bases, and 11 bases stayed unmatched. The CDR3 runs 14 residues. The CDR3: CASSRQGSYSEQYF. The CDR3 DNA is TGTGCCAGCAGCCGACAGGGATCTTACAGCGAGCAGTACTTC.

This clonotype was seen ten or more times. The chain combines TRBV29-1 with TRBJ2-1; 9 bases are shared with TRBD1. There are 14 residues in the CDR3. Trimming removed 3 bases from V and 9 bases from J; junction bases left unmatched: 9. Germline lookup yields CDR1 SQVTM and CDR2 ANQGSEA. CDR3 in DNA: TGCAGCGTTGACTCCGGGACAGGGACCTCTGAGCAGTTCTTC. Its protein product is CSVDSGTGTSEQFF.

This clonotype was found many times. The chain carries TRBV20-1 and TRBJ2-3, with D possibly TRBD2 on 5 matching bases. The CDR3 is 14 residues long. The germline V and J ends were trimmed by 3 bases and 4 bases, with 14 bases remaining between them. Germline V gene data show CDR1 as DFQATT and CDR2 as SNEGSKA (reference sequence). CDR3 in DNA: TGCAGTGCTAGGGACTTCAAAACCTCAGATACGCAGTATTTT. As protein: CSARDFKTSDTQYF.

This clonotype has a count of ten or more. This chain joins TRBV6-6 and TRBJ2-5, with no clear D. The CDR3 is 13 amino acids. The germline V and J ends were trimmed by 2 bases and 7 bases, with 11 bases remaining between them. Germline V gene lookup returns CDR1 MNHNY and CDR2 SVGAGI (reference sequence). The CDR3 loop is CASSYSRLGTQYF. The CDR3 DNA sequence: TGTGCCAGCAGTTACAGTCGCCTGGGGACCCAGTACTTC.